A single T cell receptor (beta chain) is shown here with its context. Its antigen is unknown. This record comes from a study of T cell responses to AZD1222 COVID-19 vaccine. The study, taken as a whole, reports: Nearly half of the spike-specific TCRs reportedly recognize variant regions that carry no mutations. The sample set comprised mostly white British donors with more females, and clonal diversity was possibly underestimated.

This CDR3 is 15 amino acids long. With V trimmed by 4 bases and J by 5 bases, 9 bases remained unmatched. Germline V gene lookup returns CDR1 SGHNT and CDR2 YYREEE (reference sequence). Assay used: immunoSEQ multiplex PCR; TCRdb lists only in-frame clones, some missing. The sample comprises roughly 100,000 clones, about 88% of which are singletons, and approximately 15% rests with the top ten. J is TRBJ2-3 and V is TRBV5-4; TRBD1 matches 8 bases. The origin of this receptor is an adult in good health. The material sequenced was peripheral blood, taken on day 0 of AZD1222 vaccination. CDR3 amino acids: CASSPMDRVGDTQYF. The CDR3 coding sequence is TGTGCCAGCAGCCCCATGGACAGGGTGGGAGATACGCAGTATTTT.